The 3 T cell receptor beta chains reported below all come from one sample, sequenced in a study of shared T cell receptors in the human thymus. Produced via immunoSEQ multiplex PCR; TCRdb's table is partial and in-frame only. The data hold just under 550,000 clones, with 70% to 80% observed a single time. This sample also appeared in a second study, on human thymus T cells.

Sequenced sample: thymocytes. The receptors come from a boy in the first two years of life with a congenital heart defect.

The chain employs TRBV4-3 and TRBJ2-2; 9 nucleotides line up with TRBD1. Germline CDR1 LGHNA, CDR2 YSLEER. With V trimmed by 0 bases and J by 8 bases, 10 bases remained unmatched. The CDR3 is 17 amino acids. CDR3 protein: CASSQDPTGGAKGELFF. For the CDR3, the DNA is TGCGCCAGCAGCCAAGATCCAACAGGGGGCGCGAAAGGGGAGCTGTTTTTT.

The chain employs TRBV5-1 and TRBJ2-1; 11 bases agree with TRBD1. Losses at the gene ends were 6 bases for V and 10 bases for J; bases not matched to a gene: 15. Germline V gives CDR1 SGHRS, CDR2 YFSETQ. This CDR3 is 16 amino acids long. The CDR3 here is CASKGNKPGQGDEQFF. The DNA of the CDR3 is TGCGCCAGCAAGGGGAATAAACCGGGACAGGGGGACGAGCAGTTCTTC.

This rearrangement joins TRBV5-1 to TRBJ2-2, with D tentatively TRBD2 (6 bases). The V gene's germline CDR1 is SGHRS and CDR2 YFSETQ. The CDR3 has 17 residues. Trimming cost V 6 bases and J 4 bases, with 22 bases left between them. The DNA of the CDR3 is TGCGCCAGCACCGACCCCACTAGCCGTCGGGCCACCGGGGAGCTGTTTTTT. It is translated as CASTDPTSRRATGELFF. Complete variable domain (other parts from reference TRBV5-1 and TRBJ2-2): KAGVTQTPRYLIKTRGQQVTLSCSPISGHRSVSWYQQTPGQGLQFLFEYFSETQRNKGNFPGRFSGRQFSNSRSEMNVSTLELGDSALYLCASTDPTSRRATGELFFGEGSRLTVL.